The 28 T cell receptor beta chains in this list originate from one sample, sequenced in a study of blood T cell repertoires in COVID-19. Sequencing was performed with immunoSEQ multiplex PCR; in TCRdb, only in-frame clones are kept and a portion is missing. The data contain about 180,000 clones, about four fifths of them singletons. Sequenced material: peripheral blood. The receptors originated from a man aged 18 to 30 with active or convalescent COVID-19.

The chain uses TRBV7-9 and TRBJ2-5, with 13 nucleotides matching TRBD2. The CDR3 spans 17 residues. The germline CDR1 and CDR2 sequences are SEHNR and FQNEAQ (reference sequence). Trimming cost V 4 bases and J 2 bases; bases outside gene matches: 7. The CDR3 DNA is TGTGCCAGCAGCTCGAGACTAGCGGGAGGAAAACAAGAGACCCAGTACTTC. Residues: CASSSRLAGGKQETQYF.

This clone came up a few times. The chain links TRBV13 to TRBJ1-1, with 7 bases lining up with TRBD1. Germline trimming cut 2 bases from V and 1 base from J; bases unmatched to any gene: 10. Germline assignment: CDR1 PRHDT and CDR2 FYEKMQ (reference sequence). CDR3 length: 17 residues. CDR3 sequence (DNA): TGTGCCAGCAGCTTATCCCGGGCAGGGGGATGGAACACTGAAGCTTTCTTT. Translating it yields CASSLSRAGGWNTEAFF.

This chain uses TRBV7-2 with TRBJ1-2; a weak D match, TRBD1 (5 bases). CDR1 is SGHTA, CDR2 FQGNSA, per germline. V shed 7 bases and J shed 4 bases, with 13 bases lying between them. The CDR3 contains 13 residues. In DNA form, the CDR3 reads TGTGCCAGCATCACCGGGACTTCCTATGGCTACACCTTC. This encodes CASITGTSYGYTF.

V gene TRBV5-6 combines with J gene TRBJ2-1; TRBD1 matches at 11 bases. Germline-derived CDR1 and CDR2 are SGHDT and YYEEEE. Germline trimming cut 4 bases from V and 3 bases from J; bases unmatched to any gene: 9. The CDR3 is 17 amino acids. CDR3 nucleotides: TGTGCCAGCAGCCAGTACCGGGACAGGGGGTACTACAATGAGCAGTTCTTC. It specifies CASSQYRDRGYYNEQFF.

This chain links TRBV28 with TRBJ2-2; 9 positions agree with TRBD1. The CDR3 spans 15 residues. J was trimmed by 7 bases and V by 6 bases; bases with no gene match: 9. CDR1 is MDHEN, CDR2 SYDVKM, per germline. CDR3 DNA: TGTGCCAGCAGACCGTGGGACAGGGAGGGCGGGGAGCTGTTTTTT. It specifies CASRPWDREGGELFF.

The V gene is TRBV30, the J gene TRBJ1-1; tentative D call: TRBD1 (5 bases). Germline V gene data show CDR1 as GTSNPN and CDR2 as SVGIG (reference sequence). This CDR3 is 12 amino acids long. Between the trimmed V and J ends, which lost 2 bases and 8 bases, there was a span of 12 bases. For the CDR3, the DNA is TGTGCCTGGAGTATCAGACAGCACGAAGCTTTCTTT. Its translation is CAWSIRQHEAFF.

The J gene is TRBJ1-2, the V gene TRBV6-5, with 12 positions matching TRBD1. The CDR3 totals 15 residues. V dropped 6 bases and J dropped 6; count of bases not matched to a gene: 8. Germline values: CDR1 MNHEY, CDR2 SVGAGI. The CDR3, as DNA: TGTGCCAGCAGGGGGACAGGGGGCAGTCGAAATGGCTACACCTTC. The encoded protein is CASRGTGGSRNGYTF.

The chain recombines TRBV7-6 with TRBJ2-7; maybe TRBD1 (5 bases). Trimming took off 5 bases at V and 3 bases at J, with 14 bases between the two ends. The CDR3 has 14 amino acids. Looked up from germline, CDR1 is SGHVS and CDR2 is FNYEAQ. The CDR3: CASSQGFSVYEQYF. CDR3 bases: TGTGCCAGCAGCCAGGGCTTTTCAGTCTACGAGCAGTACTTC.

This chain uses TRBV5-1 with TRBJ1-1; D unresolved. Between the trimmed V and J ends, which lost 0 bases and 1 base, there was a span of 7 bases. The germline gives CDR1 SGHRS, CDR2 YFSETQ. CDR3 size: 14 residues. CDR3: CASSLDIKNTEAFF. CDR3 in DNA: TGCGCCAGCAGCTTGGACATAAAGAACACTGAAGCTTTCTTT.

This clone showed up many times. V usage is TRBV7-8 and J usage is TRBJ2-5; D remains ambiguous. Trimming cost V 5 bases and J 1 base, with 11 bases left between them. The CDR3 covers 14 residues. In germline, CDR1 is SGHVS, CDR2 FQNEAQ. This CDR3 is CASSPSRVQETQYF. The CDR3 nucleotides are TGTGCCAGCAGCCCGAGTAGAGTCCAAGAGACCCAGTACTTC.

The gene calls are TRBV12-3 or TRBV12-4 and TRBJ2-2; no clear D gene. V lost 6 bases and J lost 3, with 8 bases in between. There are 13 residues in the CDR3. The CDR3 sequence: CASRNQYTGELFF. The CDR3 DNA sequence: TGTGCCAGCAGAAACCAGTACACCGGGGAGCTGTTTTTT.

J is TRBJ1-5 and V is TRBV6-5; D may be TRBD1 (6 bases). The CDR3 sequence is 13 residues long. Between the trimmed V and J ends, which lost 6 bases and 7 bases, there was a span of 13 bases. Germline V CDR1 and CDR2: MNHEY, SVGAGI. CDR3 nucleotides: TGTGCCAGCAGGGCGGGGGGCGGCCAGCCCCAGCATTTT. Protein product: CASRAGGGQPQHF.

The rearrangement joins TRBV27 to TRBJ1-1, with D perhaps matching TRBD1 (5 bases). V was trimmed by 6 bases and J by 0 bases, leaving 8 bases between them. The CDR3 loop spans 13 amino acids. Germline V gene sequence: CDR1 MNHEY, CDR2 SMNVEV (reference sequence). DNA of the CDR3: TGTGCCAGCAGCGGGGGGTTGAACACTGAAGCTTTCTTT. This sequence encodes CASSGGLNTEAFF.

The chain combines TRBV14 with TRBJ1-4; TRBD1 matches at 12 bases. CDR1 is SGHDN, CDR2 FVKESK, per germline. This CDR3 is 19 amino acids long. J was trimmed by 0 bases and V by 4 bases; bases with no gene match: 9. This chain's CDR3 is CASSPTPGQGAATNEKLFF. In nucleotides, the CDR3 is TGTGCCAGCAGCCCAACCCCGGGACAGGGGGCGGCAACTAATGAAAAACTGTTTTTT. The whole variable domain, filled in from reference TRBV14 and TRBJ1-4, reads EAGVTQFPSHSVIEKGQTVTLRCDPISGHDNLYWYRRVMGKEIKFLLHFVKESKQDESGMPNNRFLAERTGGTYSTLKVQPAELEDSGVYFCASSPTPGQGAATNEKLFFGSGTQLSVL.

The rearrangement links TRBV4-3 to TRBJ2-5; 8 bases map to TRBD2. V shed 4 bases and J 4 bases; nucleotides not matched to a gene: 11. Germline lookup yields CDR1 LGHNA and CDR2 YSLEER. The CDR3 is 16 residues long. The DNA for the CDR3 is TGCGCCAGCAGCCGCCGTGTTAGCGGGGTCGGAGAGACCCAGTACTTC. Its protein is CASSRRVSGVGETQYF.

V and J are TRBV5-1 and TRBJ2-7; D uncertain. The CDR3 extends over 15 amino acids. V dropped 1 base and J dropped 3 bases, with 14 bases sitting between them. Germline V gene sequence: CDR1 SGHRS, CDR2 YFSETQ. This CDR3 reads CASSLSTSGFYEQYF. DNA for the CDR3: TGCGCCAGCAGCTTGTCTACTTCTGGTTTCTACGAGCAGTACTTC.

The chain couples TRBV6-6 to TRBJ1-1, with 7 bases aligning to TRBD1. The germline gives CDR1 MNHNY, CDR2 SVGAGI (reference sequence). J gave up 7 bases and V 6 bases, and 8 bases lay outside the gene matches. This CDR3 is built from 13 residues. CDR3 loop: CASRRQGGGEAFF. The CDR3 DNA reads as TGTGCCAGCAGACGACAGGGAGGAGGTGAAGCTTTCTTT.

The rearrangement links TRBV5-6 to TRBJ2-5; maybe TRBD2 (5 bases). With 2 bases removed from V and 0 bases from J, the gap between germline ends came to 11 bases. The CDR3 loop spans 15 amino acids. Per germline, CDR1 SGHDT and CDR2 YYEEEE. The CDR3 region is CASSLYSGNQETQYF. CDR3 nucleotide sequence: TGTGCCAGCAGCTTATACTCGGGAAACCAAGAGACCCAGTACTTC.

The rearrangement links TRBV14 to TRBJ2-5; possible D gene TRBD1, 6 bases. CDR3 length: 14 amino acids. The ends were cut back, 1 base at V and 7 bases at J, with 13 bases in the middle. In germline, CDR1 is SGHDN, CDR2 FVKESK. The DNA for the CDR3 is TGTGCCAGCAGCCAAGGCACAGGGTTTGTGACCCAGTACTTC. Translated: CASSQGTGFVTQYF.

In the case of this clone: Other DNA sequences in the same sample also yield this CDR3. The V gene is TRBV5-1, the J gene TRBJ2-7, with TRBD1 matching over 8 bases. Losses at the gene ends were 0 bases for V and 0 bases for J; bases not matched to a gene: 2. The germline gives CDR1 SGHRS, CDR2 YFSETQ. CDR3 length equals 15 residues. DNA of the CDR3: TGCGCCAGCAGCTTGGGACAGGGGAGCTCCTACGAGCAGTACTTC. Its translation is CASSLGQGSSYEQYF.

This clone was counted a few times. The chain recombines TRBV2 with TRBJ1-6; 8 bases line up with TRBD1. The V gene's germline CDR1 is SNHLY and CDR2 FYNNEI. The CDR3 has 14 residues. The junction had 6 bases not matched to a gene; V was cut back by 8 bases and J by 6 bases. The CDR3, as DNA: TGTGCCAGCGCTAAGGGACAGGTTAATTCACCCCTCCACTTT. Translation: CASAKGQVNSPLHF.

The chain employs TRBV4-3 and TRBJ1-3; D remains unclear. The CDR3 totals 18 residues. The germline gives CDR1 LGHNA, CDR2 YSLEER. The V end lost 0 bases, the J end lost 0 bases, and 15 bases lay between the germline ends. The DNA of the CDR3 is TGCGCCAGCAGCCAAGATCTTTTGAGACCAGGCTCTGGAAACACCATATATTTT. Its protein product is CASSQDLLRPGSGNTIYF.

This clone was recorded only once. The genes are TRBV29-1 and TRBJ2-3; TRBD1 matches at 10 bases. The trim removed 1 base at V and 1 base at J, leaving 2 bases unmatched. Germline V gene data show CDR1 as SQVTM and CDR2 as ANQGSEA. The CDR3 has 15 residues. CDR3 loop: CSVEGDRGGTDTQYF. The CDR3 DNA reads TGCAGCGTTGAAGGGGACAGGGGAGGCACAGATACGCAGTATTTT.

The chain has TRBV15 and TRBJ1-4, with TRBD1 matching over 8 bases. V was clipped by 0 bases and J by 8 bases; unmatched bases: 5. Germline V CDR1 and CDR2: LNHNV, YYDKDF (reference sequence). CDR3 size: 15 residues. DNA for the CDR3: TGTGCCACCAGCAGAGACCCGGGACAGGTAGAAAAACTGTTTTTT. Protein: CATSRDPGQVEKLFF.

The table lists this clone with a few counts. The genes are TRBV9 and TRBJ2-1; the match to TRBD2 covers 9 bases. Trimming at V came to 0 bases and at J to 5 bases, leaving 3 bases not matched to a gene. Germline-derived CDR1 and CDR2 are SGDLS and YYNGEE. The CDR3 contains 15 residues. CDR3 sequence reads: CASSVGLAGNNEQFF. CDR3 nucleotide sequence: TGTGCCAGCAGCGTAGGCCTAGCGGGGAACAATGAGCAGTTCTTC.

CDR3 in DNA: TGTGCCAGCAGTTCGATAGGGGCGGGACAGGGGGCGGATGGCTACACCTTC. It is translated as CASSSIGAGQGADGYTF. This chain links TRBV28 with TRBJ1-2, with 12 bases lining up with TRBD1. Germline values: CDR1 MDHEN, CDR2 SYDVKM. V shed 4 bases and J 6 bases; nucleotides not matched to a gene: 12. The CDR3 is 17 residues long.

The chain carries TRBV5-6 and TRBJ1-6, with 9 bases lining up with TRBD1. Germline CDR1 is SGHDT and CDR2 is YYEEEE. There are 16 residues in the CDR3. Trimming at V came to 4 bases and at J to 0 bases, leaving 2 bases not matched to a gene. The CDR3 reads CASSVTGGSYNSPLHF. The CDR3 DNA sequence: TGTGCCAGCAGCGTGACAGGGGGCTCCTATAATTCACCCCTCCACTTT.

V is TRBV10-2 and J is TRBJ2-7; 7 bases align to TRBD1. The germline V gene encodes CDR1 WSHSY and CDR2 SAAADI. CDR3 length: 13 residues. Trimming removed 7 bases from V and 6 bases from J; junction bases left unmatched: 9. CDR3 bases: TGCGCCAGCATTATGACAGGGAGCCCCGAGCAGTACTTC. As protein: CASIMTGSPEQYF.